These 22 T cell receptor beta chains originate from one sample sequenced in a study of immune cell composition in non-small cell lung cancer. Sequencing used immunoSEQ multiplex PCR; TCRdb keeps in-frame clones, though not all of them. The table has about 11,000 clones, roughly 60% seen once. Sequenced input: lung tumor tissue. Receptor source: a human donor with non-small cell lung cancer.

This chain links TRBV7-3 with TRBJ2-2, with 7 bases that match TRBD1. Germline V gene lookup returns CDR1 SGHTA and CDR2 FQGTGA. V lost 4 bases to trimming and J lost 5 bases; unmatched junction nucleotides: 4. This CDR3 comprises 14 residues. CDR3 residues: CASSSGQETGELFF. Here the CDR3 DNA reads TGTGCCAGCAGCTCTGGACAGGAGACCGGGGAGCTGTTTTTT.

V and J are TRBV29-1 and TRBJ2-3, with D maybe TRBD2 (6 bases). Germline-derived CDR1 and CDR2 are SQVTM and ANQGSEA. This CDR3 comprises 13 residues. V lost 7 bases and J lost 12, with 23 bases in between. CDR3 sequence: CSGGFWEDSGQYF. The CDR3 bases are TGCAGCGGGGGGTTTTGGGAGGACTCCGGCCAGTATTTT.

V and J are TRBV4-2 and TRBJ1-4; D gene unclear. Germline V gives CDR1 LGHNA, CDR2 YNFKEQ. The ends were cut back, 0 bases at V and 6 bases at J, with 20 bases in the middle. The CDR3 runs 18 residues. CDR3 in amino acids: CASSQEAVDGMRDEKLFF. CDR3 coding DNA: TGTGCCAGCAGCCAAGAAGCCGTAGACGGGATGAGGGATGAAAAACTGTTTTTT.

The V and J genes are TRBV13 and TRBJ2-5; 9 bases align to TRBD2. The CDR3 length is 15 residues. Losses at the gene ends were 5 bases for V and 5 bases for J; bases not matched to a gene: 9. Per the germline V gene, CDR1 is PRHDT and CDR2 is FYEKMQ (reference sequence). The CDR3: CASSLLLAGMETQYF. The CDR3 nucleotides read TGTGCCAGCAGCCTACTACTAGCGGGTATGGAGACCCAGTACTTC.

V is TRBV15 and J is TRBJ1-1, with D perhaps TRBD1 (6 bases). CDR1 is LNHNV and CDR2 is YYDKDF in the germline V gene (reference sequence). Trimming cost V 1 base and J 5 bases, with 17 bases left between them. This CDR3 comprises 16 residues. For the CDR3, the DNA is TGTGCCACCAGCAGAGCGGTTACAGGGTATAATACTGAAGCTTTCTTT. Residues: CATSRAVTGYNTEAFF.

This chain links TRBV30 with TRBJ2-3, with D tentatively TRBD2 (7 bases). V was cut by 5 bases and J by 0 bases, with 15 bases left in between. The CDR3 is 15 amino acids. The germline gives CDR1 GTSNPN, CDR2 SVGIG (reference sequence). CDR3 sequence reads: CAWDTGGSSTDTQYF. Written as DNA, the CDR3 is TGTGCCTGGGACACGGGGGGCTCTAGCACAGATACGCAGTATTTT.

By proportion, this clone is medium-sized (0.01 to 0.1%). The V call is TRBV5-1, the J call TRBJ2-7; D may be TRBD2 (6 bases). Germline V gene data show CDR1 as SGHRS and CDR2 as YFSETQ. V was clipped by 0 bases and J by 6 bases, with 7 bases between them. The CDR3 length is 12 residues. The CDR3 nucleotides read TGCGCCAGCAGCTTGGATAGCGGCGAGCAGTACTTC. It encodes CASSLDSGEQYF.

This clone has just one count. J is TRBJ1-5 and V is TRBV18; 7 bases match TRBD1. J lost 7 bases, V lost 6 bases, and 6 bases had no gene match. The germline V gene has CDR1 KGHSH and CDR2 LQKENI. CDR3 length: 13 residues. The CDR3 nucleotides read TGTGCCAGCTCCCCAGGGGGAGGGCAGCCCCAGCATTTT. Its translation is CASSPGGGQPQHF.

This chain uses TRBV10-3 with TRBJ2-1; tentative D call: TRBD2 (5 bases). The V gene lost 0 bases and the J gene lost 8 bases, with 14 bases spanning the gap. The germline V gene has CDR1 ENHRY and CDR2 SYGVKD. This CDR3 contains 15 residues. As DNA, the CDR3 is TGTGCCATCAGTGAGTCGAGGGCCGGGATGGATGAGCAGTTCTTC. This encodes CAISESRAGMDEQFF.

This clone was seen only a few times. The chain couples TRBV28 to TRBJ2-7; D gene uncertain. V lost 3 bases and J lost 0, with 6 bases in between. The CDR3 totals 13 residues. From germline, CDR1 is MDHEN and CDR2 SYDVKM. The CDR3 is CASSFLVSYEQYF. CDR3 nucleotide sequence: TGTGCCAGCAGTTTCCTCGTCTCCTACGAGCAGTACTTC. Full variable domain (remainder filled in from reference TRBV28 and TRBJ2-7): DVKVTQSSRYLVKRTGEKVFLECVQDMDHENMFWYRQDPGLGLRLIYFSYDVKMKEKGDIPEGYSVSREKKERFSLILESASTNQTSMYLCASSFLVSYEQYFGPGTRLTVT.

As concerns this clone: One end of the junction does not line up with germline, which may come from a read error. The V gene is TRBV14, the J gene TRBJ1-2; 8 bases fit TRBD1. This CDR3 has 13 residues. Germline loops: CDR1 SGHDN, CDR2 FVKESK. DNA of the CDR3: TGTGCCAGCAGCCAGAGCTCGGGACAGGCGCGCTTCTTC. This gives the protein CASSQSSGQARFF.

The V and J genes are TRBV19 and TRBJ2-6, with 7 nucleotides matching TRBD1. Per germline, CDR1 LNHDA and CDR2 SQIVND (reference sequence). The CDR3 contains 19 residues. V was clipped by 3 bases and J by 0 bases; unmatched bases: 11. CDR3 sequence (DNA): TGTGCCAGTAGTATGTTCGGCAGGGGGTCCAGCTCTGGGGCCAACGTCCTGACTTTC. Translation: CASSMFGRGSSSGANVLTF.

The rearrangement joins TRBV5-1 to TRBJ2-6, with D hard to call. Per germline, CDR1 SGHRS and CDR2 YFSETQ. This CDR3 spans 16 amino acids. V shed 0 bases and J shed 0 bases, with 7 bases lying between them. The CDR3 DNA follows: TGCGCCAGCAGCTTGGAAGTCGGCTCTGGGGCCAACGTCCTGACTTTC. Translating gives CASSLEVGSGANVLTF.

CDR3 in DNA: TGTGCCAGCAGCTCTGGACTAGCGGGAGTTGAGCAGTTCTTC. It specifies CASSSGLAGVEQFF. This chain links TRBV9 with TRBJ2-1; 13 positions agree with TRBD2. Unmatched junction bases numbered 4, after V lost 4 bases and J lost 9 bases. From germline, CDR1 is SGDLS and CDR2 YYNGEE. CDR3 length: 14 amino acids.

The V call is TRBV4-2, the J call TRBJ2-7; D remains ambiguous. The V gene's germline CDR1 is LGHNA and CDR2 YNFKEQ. This CDR3 is 13 amino acids long. V was clipped by 4 bases and J by 4 bases, with 11 bases between them. The CDR3 nucleotides are TGTGCCAGCAGCCCAGATTCGGGTTACGAGCAGTACTTC. It is translated as CASSPDSGYEQYF.

This chain uses TRBV5-5 with TRBJ1-5; maybe TRBD1 (5 bases). CDR1 is SGHKS, CDR2 YYEKEE, per germline (reference sequence). The CDR3 covers 14 residues. Trimming shortened V by 1 base and J by 5 bases, and 10 bases separated the two germline ends. CDR3 residues: CASSLLAGDQPQHF. The CDR3 DNA sequence: TGTGCCAGCAGCTTGTTGGCGGGGGATCAGCCCCAGCATTTT.

The rearrangement links TRBV27 to TRBJ2-7, with 7 bases that match TRBD2. Losses at the gene ends were 5 bases for V and 3 bases for J; bases not matched to a gene: 7. Germline assignment: CDR1 MNHEY and CDR2 SMNVEV (reference sequence). This CDR3 comprises 14 residues. Written as DNA, the CDR3 is TGTGCCAGCAGTGAAGCGGGACCTCGCTACGAGCAGTACTTC. It codes for CASSEAGPRYEQYF.

This chain links TRBV7-8 with TRBJ2-1, with a tentative D call TRBD2 (6 bases). V was shortened by 2 bases and J by 5 bases, with 16 bases between the two germline ends. Germline lookup yields CDR1 SGHVS and CDR2 FQNEAQ. The CDR3 has 16 amino acids. The CDR3 loop reads CASSLFSTGSHNEQFF. CDR3 nucleotides: TGTGCCAGCAGCTTATTTTCTACCGGGAGCCACAATGAGCAGTTCTTC.

The chain couples TRBV4-1 to TRBJ1-2, with 8 nucleotides matching TRBD1. The CDR3 covers 14 residues. V lost 1 base, J lost 3 bases, and 1 base stayed unmatched. Germline V gene data show CDR1 as MGHRA and CDR2 as YSYEKL. CDR3 amino acids: CASSQGTGYYGYTF. The CDR3 coding sequence is TGCGCCAGCAGCCAAGGGACAGGGTACTATGGCTACACCTTC.

The V and J genes are TRBV28 and TRBJ1-5, with D perhaps matching TRBD1 (5 bases). This CDR3 region has 14 residues. Trimming removed 7 bases at V and 4 bases at J, with 14 bases between. From germline, CDR1 is MDHEN and CDR2 SYDVKM. The CDR3 spells CASTRDGTNQPQHF. The CDR3, as DNA: TGTGCCAGCACGCGGGACGGAACTAATCAGCCCCAGCATTTT.

CDR3 coding DNA: TGTGCCAGCAGCTTTGCGGGAGTTCGTCCATCGAATGAGCAGTTCTTC. Encoded protein: CASSFAGVRPSNEQFF. This chain links TRBV5-6 with TRBJ2-1; 7 bases match TRBD2. V dropped 2 bases and J dropped 7; count of bases not matched to a gene: 12. The CDR3 is 16 amino acids. The germline gives CDR1 SGHDT, CDR2 YYEEEE.

A few counts support this clone. This chain's CDR3 is CASSRVYEQYF. The CDR3 DNA reads TGTGCCAGCAGCCGGGTCTACGAGCAGTACTTC. The rearrangement joins TRBV28 to TRBJ2-7, with unresolved D. CDR3 size: 11 residues. V was shortened by 6 bases and J by 3 bases, with 6 bases between the two germline ends. Germline V CDR1 and CDR2: MDHEN, SYDVKM.